The clone carrying this T cell receptor beta chain was observed many times. Time point denoted: patch test 3, about 24 weeks after DPC sensitization. Treatment given: therapeutic diphenylcyclopropenone sensitization with weekly scalp DPC. Ahead of applying each patch test, blood was sampled. TCRdb re-called the RACE reads through MiXCR, storing one row per CDR3 protein. The sample holds 30,000 or so distinct CDR3 sequences, approximately 5.8% seen once. CDR3 length: 12 residues. Germline assignment: CDR1 KGHDR and CDR2 SFDVKD. V was clipped by 5 bases and J by 8 bases, with 8 bases between them. The data originate from a study of human T cells and chemical hapten exposure. In the study overall: Patients received weekly diphenylcyclopropenone doses to the scalp throughout the approximately 23-week study.

V is TRBV24-1 and J is TRBJ2-2; perhaps TRBD2 as D (5 bases). The sequence was obtained from a man aged 25 to 40 with alopecia areata. Some clones in this sample may be carry-over from other donors' samples. The sequenced sample was whole blood, obtained in connection with sensitization to the hapten diphenylcyclopropenone (DPC). CDR3 amino acids: CATSGGPGELFF. CDR3 DNA sequence: TGTGCCACCAGTGGCGGGCCGGGGGAGCTGTTTTTT.